These 9 T cell receptor beta chains share one sample of origin, sequenced in a study of shared clonotypes between healthy human individuals. Positively selected for CCR7, the CD45RO-negative cells used as naive CD8 cells excluded terminally differentiated effector memory CD45RA+ cells. Assay used: immunoSEQ multiplex PCR; TCRdb lists only in-frame clones, some missing. Among about 2 million clones listed, over 85% were seen once. The sample comprised naive CD8+ T cells sorted from blood. These receptors were collected from a man aged 18 to 29 in good health.

This rearrangement joins TRBV6-1 to TRBJ2-7, with D possibly being TRBD1 (5 bases). V was cut by 2 bases and J by 0 bases, with 17 bases left in between. Germline loops: CDR1 MNHNS, CDR2 SASEGT. This CDR3 spans 17 amino acids. For the CDR3, the DNA is TGTGCCAGCAGTGAAAGGCCCATCAGGCAGGGCTCCTACGAGCAGTACTTC. Its protein product is CASSERPIRQGSYEQYF.

The chain combines TRBV27 with TRBJ2-1, with 7 bases identical to TRBD2. Germline V gene lookup returns CDR1 MNHEY and CDR2 SMNVEV (reference sequence). CDR3 length: 17 residues. The J segment lost 6 bases and the V segment lost 3 bases, leaving 14 bases of the junction unmatched. CDR3 protein: CASSFLKPSGMGNEQFF. Here the CDR3 DNA reads TGTGCCAGCAGTTTCCTCAAGCCCAGCGGGATGGGCAATGAGCAGTTCTTC.

The chain carries TRBV18 and TRBJ2-3; D perhaps matches TRBD2 (6 bases). The CDR3 totals 16 residues. Germline V gene lookup returns CDR1 KGHSH and CDR2 LQKENI. Trimming pared 1 base from V and 1 base from J, leaving 12 bases between. Written as DNA, the CDR3 is TGTGCCAGCTCACCACTGAAAGGGACTGGCACAGATACGCAGTATTTT. Its protein is CASSPLKGTGTDTQYF. Combining the CDR3 with reference TRBV18 and TRBJ2-3 gives the whole variable domain NAGVMQNPRHLVRRRGQEARLRCSPMKGHSHVYWYRQLPEEGLKFMVYLQKENIIDESGMPKERFSAEFPKEGPSILRIQQVVRGDSAAYFCASSPLKGTGTDTQYFGPGTRLTVL.

The rearrangement joins TRBV9 to TRBJ2-7; D is perhaps TRBD1 (8 bases). CDR1 is SGDLS, CDR2 YYNGEE, per germline. This CDR3 has 14 amino acids. V lost 3 bases to trimming and J lost 5 bases, with 15 bases between them. The CDR3 sequence: CASSETGGVNEQYF. The CDR3 coding sequence is TGTGCCAGCAGCGAAACAGGGGGGGTCAACGAGCAGTACTTC.

The V call is TRBV9, the J call TRBJ2-7, with 9 bases matching TRBD2. The CDR3 spans 16 residues. Per germline, CDR1 SGDLS and CDR2 YYNGEE. V was pared by 4 bases and J by 3 bases, with 11 bases of the junction left unmatched. CDR3 coding DNA: TGTGCCAGCAGCCCCGGTAGTAGCGGGAGAGACTACGAGCAGTACTTC. It is translated as CASSPGSSGRDYEQYF.

The chain carries TRBV7-9 and TRBJ1-4; D possibly corresponds to TRBD1 (6 bases). V was trimmed by 6 bases and J by 1 base, leaving 9 bases between them. The germline V gene encodes CDR1 SEHNR and CDR2 FQNEAQ (reference sequence). This CDR3 comprises 14 residues. CDR3 DNA: TGTGCCAGCAGAGCACAGGGAACTAATGAAAAACTGTTTTTT. It codes for CASRAQGTNEKLFF. The full variable domain, rest sourced from reference TRBV7-9 and TRBJ1-4, is DTGVSQNPRHKITKRGQNVTFRCDPISEHNRLYWYRQTLGQGPEFLTYFQNEAQLEKSRLLSDRFSAERPKGSFSTLEIQRTEQGDSAMYLCASRAQGTNEKLFFGSGTQLSVL.

This chain uses TRBV5-1 with TRBJ2-7; a possible D gene is TRBD2 (5 bases). The CDR3 is 16 amino acids. Trimming took 2 bases from V and 4 from J, leaving 19 bases between them. CDR1 is SGHRS, CDR2 YFSETQ, per germline. The CDR3 nucleotides read TGCGCCAGCAGCTTCGGACTCGCGGGTGAGGGTTACGAGCAGTACTTC. Residues: CASSFGLAGEGYEQYF.

The CDR3 region is CASSKGSSGSYEQYF. The DNA of the CDR3 is TGTGCCAGCAGCAAAGGGTCTAGCGGCAGCTACGAGCAGTACTTC. The chain joins TRBV28 to TRBJ2-7; TRBD2 agrees at 7 bases. J was trimmed by 3 bases and V by 6 bases; bases with no gene match: 11. CDR1 MDHEN and CDR2 SYDVKM come from the germline V gene. The CDR3 is 15 amino acids. Complete variable domain (other parts from reference TRBV28 and TRBJ2-7): DVKVTQSSRYLVKRTGEKVFLECVQDMDHENMFWYRQDPGLGLRLIYFSYDVKMKEKGDIPEGYSVSREKKERFSLILESASTNQTSMYLCASSKGSSGSYEQYFGPGTRLTVT.

This chain links TRBV10-3 with TRBJ1-1; D possibly corresponds to TRBD1 (5 bases). The V end was cut by 3 bases, the J end by 0 bases, with 11 bases between. This CDR3 is 15 amino acids long. Per germline, CDR1 ENHRY and CDR2 SYGVKD. CDR3 in DNA: TGTGCCATCAGTGACGTGGGACCGATGAACACTGAAGCTTTCTTT. It translates to CAISDVGPMNTEAFF.